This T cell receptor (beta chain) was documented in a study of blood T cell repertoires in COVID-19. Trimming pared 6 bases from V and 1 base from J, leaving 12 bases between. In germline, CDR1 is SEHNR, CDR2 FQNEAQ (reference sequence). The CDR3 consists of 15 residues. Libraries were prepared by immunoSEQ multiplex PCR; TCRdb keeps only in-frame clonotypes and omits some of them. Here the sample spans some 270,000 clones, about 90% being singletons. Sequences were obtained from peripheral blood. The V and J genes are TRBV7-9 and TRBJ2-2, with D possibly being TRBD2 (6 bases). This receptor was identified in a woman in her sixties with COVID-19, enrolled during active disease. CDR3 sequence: CASRQWRGNTGELFF. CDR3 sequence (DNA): TGTGCCAGCAGACAGTGGCGGGGGAACACCGGGGAGCTGTTTTTT.